This is a list of T cell receptor beta chains from one sample in a study of blood T cell repertoires in COVID-19. The table came from immunoSEQ multiplex PCR; TCRdb's copy has only in-frame clones and leaves some out. The sample records 200,000 to 300,000 clones, 80% to 95% being singletons. The sequenced sample consisted of peripheral blood. The receptors come from a young man with COVID-19, enrolled during active disease. CDR3s include the opening cysteine and the closing phenylalanine or tryptophan. Fields, in order: clone size, J gene, V gene, D gene, CDR3 DNA, CDR3 protein. D genes are given only for firm matches. Not all rows give a size; the values are once, few, many and, for expanded clones, a class.

. | TRBJ1-1 | TRBV2 | TRBD1 | TGTGCCAGCAGTTTAGACAGGGTATTAAGGTTCGGAGCTGAAGCTTTCTTT | CASSLDRVLRFGAEAFF
. | TRBJ2-1 | TRBV9 | TRBD1 | TGTGCCAGCAGCGCCATCCAGGGGGCGAGGTCCTACAATGAGCAGTTCTTC | CASSAIQGARSYNEQFF
. | TRBJ1-3 | TRBV18 | . | TGTGCCAGCTCACCACGCGGAGGGGTACCCTCTGGAAACACCATATATTTT | CASSPRGGVPSGNTIYF
. | TRBJ1-1 | TRBV7-7 | . | TGTGCCAGCAGCTTGGCAGGGGACACTGAAGCTTTCTTT | CASSLAGDTEAFF
. | TRBJ1-1 | TRBV29-1 | . | TGCAGCGGCGGGTCAGGGGTTGGCACTGAAGCTTTCTTT | CSGGSGVGTEAFF
. | TRBJ2-2 | TRBV15 | TRBD1 | TGTGCCACCAGCCGGGACAGGGGTTCCGGGGAGCTGTTTTTT | CATSRDRGSGELFF
. | TRBJ1-5 | TRBV6-5 | . | TGTGCCAGCAGTTCAAGGAGTGGGAATCAGCCCCAGCATTTT | CASSSRSGNQPQHF
once | TRBJ1-4 | TRBV9 | . | TGTGCCAGCAGCGTCGGCAGGGGTGAGGAAAAACTGTTTTTT | CASSVGRGEEKLFF
. | TRBJ2-5 | TRBV10-3 | TRBD2 | TGTGCCATCAGTGGAAGTAGCGGGGGGGCCTTAAGAGAGACCCAGTACTTC | CAISGSSGGALRETQYF
. | TRBJ1-2 | TRBV30 | . | TGTGCCTGGAGTGTAACGACGGGCGGGGGGGCAAACTATGGCTACACCTTC | CAWSVTTGGGANYGYTF